The rows below give T cell receptor beta chains drawn from one sample of a study of blood T cells in healthy people across ages. TCRdb reprocessed the 5' RACE reads with MiXCR, giving one entry per CDR3 protein. Of hundreds of thousands of distinct CDR3 sequences in the sample, 32% were seen once. Sequences were obtained from blood. Receptors were obtained from a woman of 80 years or more in good health. Both conserved end residues are part of each CDR3. Fields, in order: D gene, clone size, J gene, V gene, CDR3 protein, CDR3 DNA. The D gene is left open where the match is weak. The size of a clone is reported for some rows only, either as once, few or many, or as a class for expanded clones.

D gene: TRBD1
clone size: -
J gene: TRBJ1-1
V gene: TRBV10-2
CDR3 protein: CASSLIQGANAEAFF
CDR3 DNA: TGCGCCAGCAGCCTTATACAGGGGGCTAACGCTGAAGCTTTCTTT

D gene: TRBD1
clone size: -
J gene: TRBJ1-2
V gene: TRBV28
CDR3 protein: CASSLSQQGASGYTF
CDR3 DNA: TGTGCCAGCAGTTTATCCCAACAGGGGGCAAGCGGCTACACCTTC

D gene: -
clone size: -
J gene: TRBJ2-3
V gene: TRBV28
CDR3 protein: CASSRDNPRTDTQYF
CDR3 DNA: TGTGCCAGCAGTCGTGACAACCCGAGGACAGATACGCAGTATTTT

D gene: TRBD1
clone size: -
J gene: TRBJ2-2
V gene: TRBV12-3/TRBV12-4
CDR3 protein: CASSLGGTGYVAGELFF
CDR3 DNA: TGTGCCAGCAGTTTAGGTGGGACAGGGTACGTCGCCGGGGAGCTGTTTTTT

D gene: -
clone size: many
J gene: TRBJ2-1
V gene: TRBV28
CDR3 protein: CASSLSWQNEQFF
CDR3 DNA: TGTGCCAGCAGTTTATCGTGGCAGAATGAGCAGTTCTTC

D gene: TRBD1
clone size: many
J gene: TRBJ1-4
V gene: TRBV5-1
CDR3 protein: CASSSTGTGDEKLFF
CDR3 DNA: TGCGCCAGCAGCTCAACCGGGACAGGGGATGAAAAACTGTTTTTT

D gene: TRBD1
clone size: -
J gene: TRBJ1-2
V gene: TRBV28
CDR3 protein: CASSPIDGQVGYGYTF
CDR3 DNA: TGTGCCAGCAGTCCCATAGATGGACAGGTCGGCTATGGCTACACCTTC

D gene: TRBD2
clone size: -
J gene: TRBJ2-2
V gene: TRBV7-2
CDR3 protein: CASVPGWGGSTGELFF
CDR3 DNA: TGTGCCAGCGTGCCCGGATGGGGGGGGTCCACCGGGGAGCTGTTTTTT

D gene: TRBD1
clone size: -
J gene: TRBJ1-1
V gene: TRBV5-1
CDR3 protein: CASSRDGQGAIGTEAFF
CDR3 DNA: TGCGCCAGCAGTCGGGACGGACAGGGTGCGATAGGCACTGAAGCTTTCTTT

D gene: -
clone size: -
J gene: TRBJ2-1
V gene: TRBV18
CDR3 protein: CASSPLDGNYNEQFF
CDR3 DNA: TGTGCCAGCTCACCCCTAGACGGTAACTACAATGAGCAGTTCTTC

D gene: -
clone size: -
J gene: TRBJ2-7
V gene: TRBV20-1
CDR3 protein: CSARGRYEQYF
CDR3 DNA: TGCAGTGCTAGAGGACGCTACGAGCAGTACTTC

D gene: -
clone size: -
J gene: TRBJ2-6
V gene: TRBV6-1
CDR3 protein: CASSEGWGHRSGANVLTF
CDR3 DNA: TGTGCCAGCAGTGAAGGCTGGGGACACCGCTCTGGGGCCAACGTCCTGACTTTC

D gene: -
clone size: few
J gene: TRBJ2-2
V gene: TRBV29-1
CDR3 protein: CSGGANTGELFF
CDR3 DNA: TGCAGCGGGGGAGCGAACACCGGGGAGCTGTTTTTT

D gene: -
clone size: -
J gene: TRBJ2-5
V gene: TRBV20-1
CDR3 protein: CSANLEETQYF
CDR3 DNA: TGCAGTGCTAATTTGGAGGAGACCCAGTACTTC

D gene: TRBD2
clone size: -
J gene: TRBJ2-1
V gene: TRBV7-8
CDR3 protein: CASNPLAGWGEQFF
CDR3 DNA: TGTGCCAGCAACCCATTAGCGGGCTGGGGTGAGCAGTTCTTC

D gene: -
clone size: -
J gene: TRBJ2-7
V gene: TRBV5-1
CDR3 protein: CASSLVDYQYEQYF
CDR3 DNA: TGCGCCAGCAGCTTGGTGGACTACCAATACGAGCAGTACTTC